The entry that follows covers one TCR beta chain sequence. What it binds is not known. The data were taken from a study of cytomegalovirus exposure and HLA in healthy donors. The method was immunoSEQ multiplex PCR; TCRdb's version includes in-frame clones alone and lacks a portion of them. The profile shows 150,000 or so clones, 89% of them singletons. Points from the study as a whole: Subsequent analysis of the 95 to 150 validation repertoires found a tendency for first-cohort TCR clusters to co-occur. Some TCR beta chains (164 of them) were listed as cytomegalovirus-associated.

The germline gives CDR1 SGHRS, CDR2 YFSETQ. There are 16 residues in the CDR3. The germline V and J ends were trimmed by 1 base and 0 bases, with 13 bases remaining between them. This TCR was recovered from a woman aged 18-29 years in good health and CMV-seropositive. Source material: PBMCs. The chain employs TRBV5-1 and TRBJ1-1; TRBD1 might be the D (5 bases). As DNA, the CDR3 is TGCGCCAGCAGCTTGTTAGCAGACAGTATGAACACTGAAGCTTTCTTT. Translating gives CASSLLADSMNTEAFF.